Following are 8 T cell receptor beta chains from one sample sequenced in a study of shared clonotypes between healthy human individuals. The protocol was immunoSEQ multiplex PCR, while the TCRdb copy is restricted to in-frame clones and leaves out a portion. The sample lists around 480,000 clones; about 75% were seen once. Sequenced: PBMCs. All receptors come from a woman in her forties in good health. Some clones in this sample may be carry-over from other donors' samples.

The table lists this clone with a count of one. Other DNA sequences within the sample encode an identical CDR3. The gene calls are TRBV10-3 and TRBJ2-3; tentatively, D is TRBD1 or TRBD2 (5 bases each). Germline CDR1 reads ENHRY; CDR2 reads SYGVKD. The CDR3 extends over 15 amino acids. V was pared by 0 bases and J by 0 bases, with 7 bases between. The CDR3 nucleotides read TGTGCCATCAGTGAGTCTGGGGGAAGCACAGATACGCAGTATTTT. This codes for CAISESGGSTDTQYF.

The genes are TRBV21-1 and TRBJ2-7; the table's D call, TRBD2, was not checked against the DNA. TRBV21-1 is recorded as a pseudogene. The CDR3 contains 15 residues. CDR3 loop: CASSRLAGEVYEQYF. The CDR3 region has the DNA TGTGCCAGCAGCAGACTAGCGGGAGAGGTCTACGAGCAGTACTTC.

V usage is TRBV5-1 and J usage is TRBJ2-7; 7 positions match TRBD2. The CDR3 loop spans 14 amino acids. J lost 6 bases, V lost 7 bases, and 13 bases had no gene match. In germline, CDR1 is SGHRS, CDR2 YFSETQ. The CDR3 DNA reads TGCGCCAGCCGCCCTCCGGGACTACCAACCGAGCAGTACTTC. Amino acid sequence: CASRPPGLPTEQYF.

This sequence joins TRBV30 and TRBJ2-5; 10 bases fit TRBD2. The CDR3 consists of 18 residues. The germline V gene encodes CDR1 GTSNPN and CDR2 SVGIG (reference sequence). The trim removed 2 bases at V and 6 bases at J, leaving 18 bases unmatched. The CDR3 here is CAWSIGLISGRGIKTQYF. CDR3 DNA sequence: TGTGCCTGGAGTATAGGGCTAATAAGCGGGAGGGGCATCAAGACCCAGTACTTC.

The chain links TRBV28 to TRBJ1-2; D gene uncertain. Per the germline V gene, CDR1 is MDHEN and CDR2 is SYDVKM. V lost 7 bases, J lost 4 bases, and 7 bases lay in between. CDR3 length: 11 amino acids. CDR3 loop: CASTFGYGYTF. DNA of the CDR3: TGTGCCAGCACATTCGGCTATGGCTACACCTTC.

The J gene is TRBJ2-1, the V gene TRBV30; 7 nucleotides line up with TRBD2. Trimming took 4 bases from V and 15 from J; bases not matched to a gene: 12. CDR3 length equals 12 residues. Germline-derived CDR1 and CDR2 are GTSNPN and SVGIG (reference sequence). CDR3: CAWTLGGGRGFF. The CDR3 DNA is TGTGCCTGGACCCTAGGAGGCGGGAGAGGGTTCTTC.

A few counts support this clone. The V and J genes are TRBV11-3 and TRBJ2-1; possible D gene TRBD2, 6 bases. Trimming shortened V by 3 bases and J by 6 bases, and 9 bases separated the two germline ends. The CDR3 consists of 13 residues. Germline CDR1 SGHNT, CDR2 YENEEA. This CDR3 is CASSLTRVNEQFF. In nucleotides, the CDR3 is TGTGCCAGCAGCTTGACTAGGGTCAATGAGCAGTTCTTC.

This clone has ten or more counts. The chain links TRBV5-1 to TRBJ2-7, with 7 nucleotides matching TRBD1. Per the germline V gene, CDR1 is SGHRS and CDR2 is YFSETQ. J was trimmed by 1 base and V by 3 bases; bases with no gene match: 7. This CDR3 spans 15 amino acids. CDR3 bases: TGCGCCAGCAGCTCCACCGGGACAGAGTCCTACGAGCAGTACTTC. It specifies CASSSTGTESYEQYF. The variable domain in full, completed from reference TRBV5-1 and TRBJ2-7, reads KAGVTQTPRYLIKTRGQQVTLSCSPISGHRSVSWYQQTPGQGLQFLFEYFSETQRNKGNFPGRFSGRQFSNSRSEMNVSTLELGDSALYLCASSSTGTESYEQYFGPGTRLTVT.